These T cell receptor beta chains were read from a single sample in a study of cytotoxic CD8 clonotypes in ibrutinib-treated CLL. Assay used: immunoSEQ multiplex PCR; TCRdb lists only in-frame clones, some missing. The sample contains some 300,000 clones, about 77% of which appear only once. This specimen consisted of PBMCs, obtained before ibrutinib treatment. Receptor source: a human donor with chronic lymphocytic leukemia. CDR3s include the opening cysteine and the closing phenylalanine or tryptophan. A D gene is named only where the DNA matches it firmly. Only part of the rows carry a size: once, few, many, or a class if the clone is expanded.

D	size	J	V	DNA	CDR3
TRBD1	once	TRBJ1-5	TRBV30	TGTGCCTGGGGGGGACAGAACAATCAGCCCCAGCATTTT	CAWGGQNNQPQHF
-	-	TRBJ2-6	TRBV29-1	TGCAGCGTTGATGGTTATTATGGCCCCACTGGGGCCAACGTCCTGACTTTC	CSVDGYYGPTGANVLTF
-	-	TRBJ2-7	TRBV28	TGTGCCAGCAGACGAGACAGACTCTTTTACGAGCAGTACTTC	CASRRDRLFYEQYF
TRBD1	-	TRBJ2-7	TRBV11-2	TGTGCCAGCAGCTTAGTGGTTAGGGGGCTGTACGAGCAGTACTTC	CASSLVVRGLYEQYF
-	-	TRBJ2-7	TRBV5-4	TGTGCCAGCAGCTCGTACAGCAGGGGAAGGTACGAGCAGTACTTC	CASSSYSRGRYEQYF
TRBD2	-	TRBJ2-3	TRBV19	TGTGCCAGTAGTATGCCTAGCGGGAGGACCGGGGGAGATACGCAGTATTTT	CASSMPSGRTGGDTQYF
-	-	TRBJ1-1	TRBV7-9	TGTGCCAGCAGCTTTAACAGTATGAACACTGAAGCTTTCTTT	CASSFNSMNTEAFF
-	few	TRBJ2-1	TRBV9	TGTGCCAGCAGCGTAGCTGGTTGGGGCAATGAGCAGTTCTTC	CASSVAGWGNEQFF
-	-	TRBJ2-2	TRBV7-2	TGTGCCAGCAGCTTAGGTCGGGGAGGTAAAGTGCTGTTTTTT	CASSLGRGGKVLFF
-	-	TRBJ2-7	TRBV4-3	TGCGCCAGCAGCCTTAGTTCGGGACCGCCCTACTACGAGCAGTACTTC	CASSLSSGPPYYEQYF
-	-	TRBJ2-1	TRBV18	TGTGCCAGCTCACCAGCGGGAACCTACAATGAGCAGTTCTTC	CASSPAGTYNEQFF
-	once	TRBJ1-4	TRBV27	TGTGCCAGCAGTCCCGCCGGGGCAGGGTCTAATGAAAAACTGTTTTTT	CASSPAGAGSNEKLFF
TRBD1	-	TRBJ2-7	TRBV5-6	TGTGCCAGCAGCATTCCGGGACAGGGGTTCGGCGAGCAGTACTTC	CASSIPGQGFGEQYF
-	few	TRBJ2-7	TRBV18	TGTGCCAGCTCACCGCTCCCGGCCTACGAGCAGTACTTC	CASSPLPAYEQYF
TRBD2	-	TRBJ2-2	TRBV15	TGTGCCACCAGCAGAGATCGGGGGGTCTACACCGGGGAGCTGTTTTTT	CATSRDRGVYTGELFF
-	once	TRBJ2-7	TRBV15	TGTGCCACCAGCAGCGGAACAGGGCTCAGTAGCCCCTACGAGCAGTACTTC	CATSSGTGLSSPYEQYF
-	few	TRBJ1-1	TRBV5-4	TGTGCCAGCAGACGGGACGTATACCGGGGCACTGAAGCTTTCTTT	CASRRDVYRGTEAFF
-	-	TRBJ2-7	TRBV9	TGTGCCAGCAGCCCACCGGGACCCCTCTCCTACGAGCAGTACTTC	CASSPPGPLSYEQYF
TRBD2	-	TRBJ2-7	TRBV18	TGTGCCAGCTCACCCTCGGGGGGGGACTACGAGCAGTACTTC	CASSPSGGDYEQYF
-	-	TRBJ1-1	TRBV5-1	TGCGCCAGCAGCTTGTCAGGGATGAACACTGAAGCTTTCTTT	CASSLSGMNTEAFF
-	-	TRBJ2-1	TRBV20-1	TGCAGTGCGGAACGACACAATGAGCAGTTCTTC	CSAERHNEQFF
-	once	TRBJ2-7	TRBV2	TGTGCCAGCAGTGAAGCGTCGACACTAGTTGTGTACGAGCAGTACTTC	CASSEASTLVVYEQYF
-	-	TRBJ2-1	TRBV5-1	TGCGCCAGCAGCCCGGAGGGACTGGACTACAATGAGCAGTTCTTC	CASSPEGLDYNEQFF
-	-	TRBJ2-7	TRBV5-6	TGTGCCAGCAGCTTGGGGGTCTATAGCGACCGGTCCTACGAGCAGTACTTC	CASSLGVYSDRSYEQYF
TRBD1	-	TRBJ2-1	TRBV12-5	TGTGCTAGTGGTTTCGAACAGGGGTCTGCCTCCTACAATGAGCAGTTCTTC	CASGFEQGSASYNEQFF
-	-	TRBJ2-1	TRBV28	TGTGCCAGCAGTCTGACGGTGGATGAGCAGTTCTTC	CASSLTVDEQFF
TRBD1	few	TRBJ2-7	TRBV7-9	TGTGCCAGCAGCATGACAGGGTACGAGCAGTACTTC	CASSMTGYEQYF
-	-	TRBJ2-7	TRBV6-1	TGTGCCAGCAGTCTCCGGGACGGGACCTACGAGCAGTACTTC	CASSLRDGTYEQYF
TRBD2	-	TRBJ2-1	TRBV9	TGTGCCAGCAGCGTTAGGACTAGCGGCGCCTATCGCAATGAGCAGTTCTTC	CASSVRTSGAYRNEQFF
-	-	TRBJ2-7	TRBV29-1	TGCAGCGTTGGGGCGGGAAGCTCCTACGAGCAGTACTTC	CSVGAGSSYEQYF
TRBD1	-	TRBJ2-5	TRBV30	TGTGCCTGGAGTGTCCCTAGACAGGGGAGAAGAGAGACCCAGTACTTC	CAWSVPRQGRRETQYF
-	-	TRBJ2-7	TRBV19	TGTGCCAGTAGTTGGAGGAGCTCCTACGAGCAGTACTTC	CASSWRSSYEQYF